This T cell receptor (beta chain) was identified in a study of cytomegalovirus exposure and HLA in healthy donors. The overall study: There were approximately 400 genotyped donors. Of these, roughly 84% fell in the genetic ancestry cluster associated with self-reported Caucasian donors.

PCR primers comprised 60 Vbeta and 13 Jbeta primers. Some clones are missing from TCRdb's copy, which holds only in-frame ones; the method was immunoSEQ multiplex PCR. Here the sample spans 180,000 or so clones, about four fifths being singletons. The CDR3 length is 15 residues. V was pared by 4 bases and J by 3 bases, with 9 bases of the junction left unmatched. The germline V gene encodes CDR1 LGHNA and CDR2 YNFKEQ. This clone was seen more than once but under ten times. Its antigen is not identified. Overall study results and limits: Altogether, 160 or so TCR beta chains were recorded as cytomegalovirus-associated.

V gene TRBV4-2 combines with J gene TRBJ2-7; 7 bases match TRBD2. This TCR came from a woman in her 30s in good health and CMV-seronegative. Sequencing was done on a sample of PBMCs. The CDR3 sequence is CASSPTQTSSYEQYF. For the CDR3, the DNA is TGTGCCAGCAGCCCCACCCAGACTAGCAGCTACGAGCAGTACTTC.